A selection of T cell receptor beta chains follows, all from one sample in a study of blood T cells in healthy people across ages. MiXCR, run by TCRdb on the 5' RACE reads, gives a single entry per CDR3 protein. Counted here are hundreds of thousands of distinct CDR3 sequences, over 45% occurring once; the ten biggest clones make up 45% to 60%. Specimen: blood. Receptors were obtained from a man aged 55 to 70 in good health. Both conserved end residues are part of each CDR3. The order of the fields is clone size, J gene, V gene, CDR3 length, D gene, CDR3 DNA, CDR3 protein. A D gene is named only where the DNA matches it firmly. Clone sizes are given selectively: once, few, many, or a class where the clone is expanded.

few,TRBJ2-3,TRBV6-4,14,TRBD2,TGTGCCAGCAGTGGTAGCGGGAGCACAGATACGCAGTATTTT,CASSGSGSTDTQYF
few,TRBJ2-3,TRBV12-3/TRBV12-4,15,TRBD1,TGTGCCAGCAGAGCCGACAGGGTGGACACAGATACGCAGTATTTT,CASRADRVDTDTQYF
many,TRBJ2-1,TRBV5-1,18,NA,TGCGCCAGCAGCTTGCGGACGAGGGCGGGGGCAACTCGGGATGAGCAGTTCTTC,CASSLRTRAGATRDEQFF
NA,TRBJ1-1,TRBV29-1,12,NA,TGCAGCGCTCGAGGGCTGAACACTGAAGCTTTCTTT,CSARGLNTEAFF
once,TRBJ2-5,TRBV7-9,14,NA,TGTGCCAGCAGCTTAGGAGACCTCCAAGAGACCCAGTACTTC,CASSLGDLQETQYF
few,TRBJ2-3,TRBV7-2,15,TRBD2,TGTGCCAGCAGCGTTAGCGGGGGGGGCACAGATACGCAGTATTTT,CASSVSGGGTDTQYF
NA,TRBJ1-5,TRBV29-1,14,NA,TGCAGCGTTGTGGAGGCAGGGGGCAATCAGCCCCAGCATTTT,CSVVEAGGNQPQHF
NA,TRBJ2-1,TRBV6-6,15,TRBD2,TGTGCCAGCAGTTACTCTCTACTAGCGTCCAATGAGCAGTTCTTC,CASSYSLLASNEQFF
many,TRBJ2-1,TRBV12-3/TRBV12-4,16,NA,TGTGCCAGCAGCCCCGGGACCCAAGAAGGGCTGGATGAGCAGTTCTTC,CASSPGTQEGLDEQFF
NA,TRBJ2-3,TRBV5-4,17,TRBD2,TGTGCCAGCTCCCGGTCAGGACTAGCGATTGACGCAGATACGCAGTATTTT,CASSRSGLAIDADTQYF
NA,TRBJ2-5,TRBV7-2,17,TRBD2,TGTGCCGGCAGCCCTAGGGGCCTAGCGGGACTCGGGGAGACCCAGTACTTC,CAGSPRGLAGLGETQYF
NA,TRBJ1-2,TRBV29-1,13,TRBD1,TGCAGCGGTGGGGACAGCCCTAACTATGGCTACACCTTC,CSGGDSPNYGYTF